This T cell receptor beta chain was captured in a study of blood T cell repertoires in COVID-19. For the study at large: Sites in the United States, Italy and Spain provided acute and convalescent COVID-19 samples. T cells, B-cell-depleted T cells, or PBMCs provided the cDNA or gDNA that served as material.

In the original analysis: Reference gene primers were amplified, and this amplification served to estimate nucleated cell counts. Profiled with immunoSEQ multiplex PCR; TCRdb holds only in-frame clones, not every one. For V, J and clone size, that table is used; D and trimming come from the DNA. The sample records roughly 260,000 clones, about 88% being singletons. This CDR3 is 14 amino acids long. From germline, CDR1 is SGHTA and CDR2 FQGNSA. V was shortened by 0 bases and J by 10 bases, with 10 bases between the two germline ends. The source of this sequence is a man aged 55-75 years who had recovered from COVID-19. The chain couples TRBV7-2 to TRBJ1-6, with a weak D call TRBD1 (6 bases). The specimen was peripheral blood. CDR3 protein: CASSLAGTTSPLHF. In nucleotides, the CDR3 is TGTGCCAGCAGCTTAGCAGGGACAACATCACCCCTCCACTTT.